Listed below are T cell receptor beta chains from one sample, sequenced in a study of cytomegalovirus exposure and HLA in healthy donors. The method was immunoSEQ multiplex PCR; TCRdb's version includes in-frame clones alone and lacks a portion of them. The table has fewer than 200,000 clones, approximately 80% seen once. Material: PBMCs. The receptors shown here come from a woman in her forties or fifties in good health and CMV-seropositive. CDR3s include the opening cysteine and the closing phenylalanine or tryptophan. The D gene is left open where the match is weak. A row's size may be missing; if present it is once, few, many or a size class.

TRBJ2-1 NA TRBV6-1 NA TGTGCCAGCAGGACCGGGACACCCTACAATGAGCAGTTCTTC CASRTGTPYNEQFF
TRBJ2-7 TRBD2 TRBV7-2 NA TGTGCCAGCAGCTTAGTGGGCGGGAGTTACGAGCAGTACTTC CASSLVGGSYEQYF
TRBJ2-1 NA TRBV29-1 NA TGCAGCGTTGTATTCTTCTCCTACAATGAGCAGTTCTTC CSVVFFSYNEQFF
TRBJ1-5 TRBD1 TRBV6-5 NA TGTGCCAGCAGTCAGTCAGGGGGCGGGAATCAGCCCCAGCATTTT CASSQSGGGNQPQHF
TRBJ2-3 TRBD2 TRBV7-2 NA TGTGCCAGCAGCTTGACTAGCGGGAGGACAGATACGCAGTATTTT CASSLTSGRTDTQYF
TRBJ1-5 NA TRBV18 NA TGTGCCAGCTCACCACCGGGAGGGGGAGGCAATCAGCCCCAGCATTTT CASSPPGGGGNQPQHF
TRBJ2-3 TRBD2 TRBV7-2 few TGTGCCAGCAGCTTAACTTATAGCGGGGGGCGCACAGATACGCAGTATTTT CASSLTYSGGRTDTQYF
TRBJ2-3 TRBD1 TRBV2 NA TGTGCCAGCAGTGGACCCCGGGACAGGGGACCAGCGGGAGTTGGGACAGATACGCAGTATTTT CASSGPRDRGPAGVGTDTQYF
TRBJ1-2 TRBD1 TRBV19 NA TGTGCCAGTAGTACCAACCGGGACAGCGACTATGGCTACACCTTC CASSTNRDSDYGYTF
TRBJ1-2 NA TRBV6-5 NA TGTGCCAGCAGTTACTCGAGGGTAACCAGGTTGGGGAGCTACACCTTC CASSYSRVTRLGSYTF
TRBJ1-2 NA TRBV5-5 few TGTGCCAGCAGCTTGGAGCTGGGGCCCTACACTAACTATGGCTACACCTTC CASSLELGPYTNYGYTF
TRBJ1-3 NA TRBV16 NA TGTGCCAGCAGCCAAGACAGAGGAAACACCATATATTTT CASSQDRGNTIYF
TRBJ2-2 TRBD1 TRBV9 NA TGTGCCAGCAGCGTAGCTAGGGACAGTTCCACCGGGGAGCTGTTTTTT CASSVARDSSTGELFF
TRBJ1-2 NA TRBV29-1 NA TGCAGCGTTGTGGGCGGGGGCGGCTACACCTTC CSVVGGGGYTF
TRBJ1-1 NA TRBV11-1 NA TGTGCCAGCAGCCTTGGGGGGGATGGAACTGAAGCTTTCTTT CASSLGGDGTEAFF
TRBJ2-2 NA TRBV19 NA TGTGCCAGTAGTATCGGGGTTACCGGGGAGCTGTTTTTT CASSIGVTGELFF